Listed here are 18 T cell receptor beta chains from one sample, sequenced in a study of T cells after yellow fever vaccination. Using its own MiXCR run on the 5' RACE reads, TCRdb lists one record per CDR3 protein. The data show roughly 63,000 distinct CDR3 sequences, with roughly 7.4% seen just once and 35% to 45% held by the top ten. Material: CD8+ T cells sorted from PBMCs, obtained 15 days after the yellow fever booster vaccination. The source is a man aged 25-45 years who received the YFV17D yellow fever vaccine.

This clonotype has a count of ten or more. The chain carries TRBV7-9 and TRBJ1-5; tentative D call: TRBD1 (5 bases). CDR3 length: 15 amino acids. Germline CDR1 and CDR2: SEHNR and FQNEAQ (reference sequence). The V end lost 5 bases, the J end lost 5 bases, and 16 bases lay between the germline ends. The CDR3 DNA reads TGTGCCAGCAGCACAGGTTGGGGTGGCGATCAGCCCCAGCATTTT. This gives the protein CASSTGWGGDQPQHF.

In this sample, this clonotype turned up many times. The CDR3 DNA reads as TGCAGTGCTCTCTCGGGGGACAAGGTCGGGGAGCTGTTTTTT. It yields the protein CSALSGDKVGELFF. V gene TRBV20-1 combines with J gene TRBJ2-2; possibly TRBD1 or TRBD2 for D (6 bases each). CDR3 size: 14 residues. Between the trimmed V and J ends, which lost 5 bases and 7 bases, there was a span of 17 bases. The V gene's germline CDR1 is DFQATT and CDR2 SNEGSKA (reference sequence).

Ten or more counts support this clonotype. The rearrangement uses TRBV2 and TRBJ2-1; D possibly corresponds to TRBD2 (6 bases). V lost 8 bases, J lost 7 bases, and 9 bases lay in between. Per germline, CDR1 SNHLY and CDR2 FYNNEI. This CDR3 has 11 amino acids. The CDR3 DNA is TGTGCCAGCCTGAGCGGGAATGAGCAGTTCTTC. It specifies CASLSGNEQFF. Together with reference TRBV2 and TRBJ2-1, the CDR3 gives the full variable domain: EPEVTQTPSHQVTQMGQEVILRCVPISNHLYFYWYRQILGQKVEFLVSFYNNEISEKSEIFDDQFSVERPDGSNFTLKIRSTKLEDSAMYFCASLSGNEQFFGPGTRLTVL.

This clonotype was seen ten or more times. J is TRBJ2-3 and V is TRBV12-5; D is possibly TRBD1 or TRBD2 (5 bases each). This CDR3 region has 13 residues. From germline, CDR1 is LGHNT and CDR2 FRNRAP. V was cut by 1 base and J by 3 bases, with 5 bases left in between. CDR3 region: CASGLGGTDTQYF. CDR3 sequence (DNA): TGTGCTAGTGGTTTGGGGGGGACAGATACGCAGTATTTT. The variable domain in full, completed from reference TRBV12-5 and TRBJ2-3, reads DARVTQTPRHKVTEMGQEVTMRCQPILGHNTVFWYRQTMMQGLELLAYFRNRAPLDDSGMPKDRFSAEMPDATLATLKIQPSEPRDSAVYFCASGLGGTDTQYFGPGTRLTVL.

This clonotype has more than one count but fewer than ten. The chain is built from TRBV7-2 and TRBJ2-3; 10 positions agree with TRBD2. With 5 bases clipped from V and 4 bases from J, the junction kept 12 bases outside the gene matches. The germline V gene encodes CDR1 SGHTA and CDR2 FQGNSA. This CDR3 is 17 amino acids long. In DNA, the CDR3 is TGTGCCAGCAGCCAGGACCTAGCGGGAGATTCGTCAGATACGCAGTATTTT. It specifies CASSQDLAGDSSDTQYF.

This clonotype was seen repeatedly, ten times or more. This chain uses TRBV19 with TRBJ1-1, with D hard to call. Trimming left V 3 bases short and J 6 bases short, with 8 bases between. The CDR3 length is 12 residues. Per germline, CDR1 LNHDA and CDR2 SQIVND (reference sequence). The CDR3 protein is CASSMGIAEAFF. As DNA, the CDR3 is TGTGCCAGTAGTATGGGGATCGCTGAAGCTTTCTTT.

J is TRBJ2-7 and V is TRBV4-2; unclear D gene. V was pared by 0 bases and J by 6 bases, with 3 bases between. The CDR3 has 11 residues. Germline V gene lookup returns CDR1 LGHNA and CDR2 YNFKEQ. The CDR3 DNA is TGTGCCAGCAGCCAAGAATCCGAGCAGTACTTC. This sequence encodes CASSQESEQYF.

There are many counts of this clonotype. The V gene is TRBV20-1, the J gene TRBJ1-5; D gene ambiguous. V was trimmed by 6 bases and J by 2 bases, leaving 8 bases between them. The CDR3 is 12 amino acids. In germline, CDR1 is DFQATT, CDR2 SNEGSKA (reference sequence). DNA for the CDR3: TGCAGTGCCCAGGACGGCAATCAGCCCCAGCATTTT. It specifies CSAQDGNQPQHF.

This clonotype appeared a few times. In DNA form, the CDR3 reads TGTGCCAGCAGCCAAGATGGAGCGGGACCACTGGAAACAGATACGCAGTATTTT. Its translation is CASSQDGAGPLETDTQYF. The rearrangement uses TRBV14 and TRBJ2-3; 7 positions match TRBD2. The V gene end was trimmed by 0 bases and the J gene end by 3 bases; junction bases not matched to a gene: 12. Per germline, CDR1 SGHDN and CDR2 FVKESK. There are 18 residues in the CDR3.

This clonotype was detected many times. The chain has TRBV20-1 and TRBJ2-3; 9 positions agree with TRBD2. The CDR3 spans 15 residues. J was trimmed by 2 bases and V by 3 bases; bases with no gene match: 6. Germline loops: CDR1 DFQATT, CDR2 SNEGSKA (reference sequence). The CDR3 DNA is TGCAGTGCTAGGGGGCTAGCGGGACACACAGATACGCAGTATTTT. Its protein is CSARGLAGHTDTQYF.

The table lists this clonotype with many counts. V and J are TRBV4-2 and TRBJ2-7, with a weak D call TRBD2 (5 bases). The V end was cut by 0 bases, the J end by 0 bases, with 9 bases between. The CDR3 is made up of 15 amino acids. The germline V gene encodes CDR1 LGHNA and CDR2 YNFKEQ. The CDR3 sequence: CASSQDGSGSYEQYF. As DNA, the CDR3 is TGTGCCAGCAGCCAAGATGGGAGCGGCTCCTACGAGCAGTACTTC.

Ten or more counts support this clonotype. The V and J genes are TRBV6-5 and TRBJ2-7; possibly TRBD1 for D (5 bases). The V and J ends lost 3 bases and 7 bases respectively, with 10 bases between them. Per germline, CDR1 MNHEY and CDR2 SVGAGI. This CDR3 has 12 residues. The CDR3 DNA reads as TGTGCCAGCAGTTATCTCGGACAAGAGCAGTACTTC. This sequence encodes CASSYLGQEQYF.

This clonotype was picked up many times. This sequence joins TRBV12-3 or TRBV12-4 and TRBJ2-1, with 10 bases fitting TRBD2. The CDR3 has 17 residues. J gave up 4 bases and V 3 bases, and 9 bases lay outside the gene matches. CDR3 sequence: CASSFSPGLADYNEQFF. Here the CDR3 DNA reads TGTGCCAGCAGTTTTTCCCCAGGACTAGCGGATTACAATGAGCAGTTCTTC.

The table lists this clonotype with many counts. The chain combines TRBV20-1 with TRBJ2-1; the D gene is possibly TRBD2 (5 bases). V dropped 2 bases and J dropped 1 base, with 12 bases sitting between them. This CDR3 region has 15 residues. The V gene's germline CDR1 is DFQATT and CDR2 SNEGSKA (reference sequence). CDR3 sequence (DNA): TGCAGTGCTAGATCCTGGGAGAGTTCCTACAATGAGCAGTTCTTC. Encoded protein: CSARSWESSYNEQFF.

This clonotype was counted between two and nine times. The chain links TRBV4-3 to TRBJ2-1, with D uncertain. Germline CDR1 and CDR2: LGHNA and YSLEER. The CDR3 is 15 residues long. V was cut by 4 bases and J by 4 bases, with 14 bases left in between. Here the CDR3 DNA reads TGCGCCAGCAGCCTAGGTATGAGCACGTACAATGAGCAGTTCTTC. Protein sequence: CASSLGMSTYNEQFF.

The sample holds many counts of this clonotype. The rearrangement links TRBV5-6 to TRBJ2-7; 9 positions agree with TRBD1. V lost 3 bases to trimming and J lost 2 bases; unmatched junction nucleotides: 6. Germline loops: CDR1 SGHDT, CDR2 YYEEEE. This CDR3 is 15 amino acids long. The CDR3 DNA sequence: TGTGCCAGCAGCTCCCGGGACAGGGCCACCTACGAGCAGTACTTC. Amino acids: CASSSRDRATYEQYF.

This clonotype was picked up many times. V usage is TRBV6-5 and J usage is TRBJ1-1, with TRBD1 as a possible D gene (5 bases). The germline V gene encodes CDR1 MNHEY and CDR2 SVGAGI. The CDR3 loop spans 14 amino acids. Trimming took 4 bases from V and 4 from J, leaving 13 bases between them. The CDR3 loop reads CASSSPGRFTEAFF. The CDR3 DNA is TGTGCCAGCAGTTCGCCGGGACGCTTCACTGAAGCTTTCTTT.

This clonotype came up many times. The J gene is TRBJ2-1, the V gene TRBV3-1, with D tentatively TRBD2 (5 bases). The V and J ends lost 0 bases and 6 bases respectively, with 9 bases between them. This CDR3 spans 14 amino acids. Germline V gene data show CDR1 as LGHDT and CDR2 as YNNKEL (reference sequence). In DNA, the CDR3 is TGTGCCAGCAGCCAAGATCGGAGGAGCAATGAGCAGTTCTTC. Translating gives CASSQDRRSNEQFF.